This TCR beta chain was obtained from a study of cytomegalovirus exposure and HLA in healthy donors. Measured with immunoSEQ multiplex PCR; TCRdb has only the in-frame clones, and not every one. The profile shows 150,000 to 200,000 clones, 80% to 85% of them singletons. V was clipped by 0 bases and J by 2 bases; unmatched bases: 4. Germline V gene sequence: CDR1 MNHEY, CDR2 SMNVEV (reference sequence). This CDR3 contains 15 residues. This sequence originates from a woman aged 18 to 35 in good health and CMV-seropositive. What was sequenced was PBMCs. The rearrangement joins TRBV27 to TRBJ2-7; 7 positions agree with TRBD2. In DNA form, the CDR3 reads TGTGCCAGCAGTTTATCATGGCGGGGGACCTACGAGCAGTACTTC. Translation: CASSLSWRGTYEQYF.